This TCR beta chain came from a study of neurological immune-mediated disorders. Overall study findings and caveats: Phylogenetic grouping assigned the repertoires of 18 of 34 multiple sclerosis patients to a single related-CDR3 cluster, representing a possible signature.

As for the cDNA, it was generated by 5'RACE with 10-nucleotide random UMIs. TCRdb reanalysed the 5' RACE reads using MiXCR and keeps one entry per CDR3 protein. The sample comprises about 70,000 distinct CDR3 sequences, around 5% of which are singletons, and roughly 2% rests with the top ten. At least ten counts were recorded for this clonotype. Its specificity is unknown. This CDR3 has 13 amino acids. In germline, CDR1 is SGHTA, CDR2 FQGNSA. Trimming took off 6 bases at V and 5 bases at J, with 13 bases between the two ends. This TCR was recovered from a woman between 65 and 79 years old with multiple sclerosis. The chain is built from TRBV7-2 and TRBJ1-2; D gene uncertain. Sequenced sample: PBMCs. CDR3 sequence (DNA): TGTGCCAGCAGTCCGGGCCTGTCTTATGGCTACACCTTC. This codes for CASSPGLSYGYTF. The variable domain in full, with the rest retrieved from reference TRBV7-2 and TRBJ1-2, is GAGVSQSPSNKVTEKGKDVELRCDPISGHTALYWYRQSLGQGLEFLIYFQGNSAPDKSGLPSDRFSAERTGGSVSTLTIQRTQQEDSAVYLCASSPGLSYGYTFGSGTRLTVV.